The 27 T cell receptor beta chains presented below share a single source sample, sequenced in a study of T cell responses to AZD1222 COVID-19 vaccine. TCRdb's copy holds only in-frame clones and misses some; the assay was immunoSEQ multiplex PCR. The sample includes some 95,000 clones, roughly 89% seen only once; the top ten take roughly 4%. The specimen was peripheral blood, collected on day 0 of AZD1222 vaccination. The receptors stem from an adult in good health.

This clone has only one observation. The V gene is TRBV10-3, the J gene TRBJ1-2; no clear D gene. Germline V CDR1 and CDR2: ENHRY, SYGVKD. There are 14 residues in the CDR3. Trimming took off 8 bases at V and 0 bases at J, with 13 bases between the two ends. CDR3 amino acids: CAIGRDVANYGYTF. The CDR3 region has the DNA TGTGCCATCGGTCGCGATGTAGCTAACTATGGCTACACCTTC.

V and J are TRBV10-3 and TRBJ2-7, with D possibly being TRBD1 (5 bases). The V gene's germline CDR1 is ENHRY and CDR2 SYGVKD. The V end was cut by 5 bases, the J end by 3 bases, with 8 bases between. The CDR3 length is 12 residues. The CDR3 loop reads CAISRQRYEQYF. Here the CDR3 DNA reads TGTGCCATCAGTCGACAGCGCTACGAGCAGTACTTC.

The chain is built from TRBV15 and TRBJ1-5, with TRBD1 identical over 7 bases. This CDR3 contains 15 residues. Per the germline V gene, CDR1 is LNHNV and CDR2 is YYDKDF (reference sequence). The V gene end was trimmed by 0 bases and the J gene end by 7 bases; junction bases not matched to a gene: 6. The CDR3 is CATSREGGLGQPQHF. As DNA, the CDR3 is TGTGCCACCAGCAGAGAAGGGGGCTTGGGACAGCCCCAGCATTTT.

The V call is TRBV12-3 or TRBV12-4, the J call TRBJ1-1; 7 positions match TRBD1. This CDR3 has 13 amino acids. Trimming removed 7 bases from V and 3 bases from J; junction bases left unmatched: 5. Here the CDR3 DNA reads TGTGCCAGCACCCCTACAGGGGACACTGAAGCTTTCTTT. Its translation is CASTPTGDTEAFF.

In its sample, this clone was seen once. The gene calls are TRBV4-1 and TRBJ2-1, with D possibly matching TRBD1 (6 bases). This CDR3 spans 13 amino acids. The V end lost 1 base, the J end lost 7 bases, and 8 bases lay between the germline ends. Germline V CDR1 and CDR2: MGHRA, YSYEKL. The CDR3 reads CASSQVGTNEQFF. As DNA, the CDR3 is TGCGCCAGCAGCCAAGTTGGGACAAATGAGCAGTTCTTC.

This clone was detected only once. The chain couples TRBV20-1 to TRBJ1-1, with unresolved D. CDR3 size: 12 residues. Germline V CDR1 and CDR2: DFQATT, SNEGSKA (reference sequence). V was cut by 6 bases and J by 11 bases, with 19 bases left in between. CDR3 DNA: TGCAGTGCCAGTGGGCGGCCCGGAGAGGCTTTCTTT. Its protein is CSASGRPGEAFF.

This sequence joins TRBV18 and TRBJ2-3; the D is unclear. V lost 0 bases, J lost 7 bases, and 11 bases lay in between. Germline CDR1 is KGHSH and CDR2 is LQKENI. This CDR3 is 14 amino acids long. CDR3 DNA: TGTGCCAGCTCACCACCGATGACTTCATATACGCAGTATTTT. Amino acid sequence: CASSPPMTSYTQYF. Full variable domain (outside the CDR3, taken from reference TRBV18 and TRBJ2-3): NAGVMQNPRHLVRRRGQEARLRCSPMKGHSHVYWYRQLPEEGLKFMVYLQKENIIDESGMPKERFSAEFPKEGPSILRIQQVVRGDSAAYFCASSPPMTSYTQYFGPGTRLTVL.

V and J are TRBV18 and TRBJ2-2; D unclear. The CDR3 contains 14 residues. Trimming shortened V by 3 bases and J by 0 bases, and 5 bases separated the two germline ends. Germline V lookup: CDR1 KGHSH, CDR2 LQKENI. The CDR3 is CASSPVTNTGELFF. CDR3 coding DNA: TGTGCCAGCTCACCCGTAACGAACACCGGGGAGCTGTTTTTT.

The chain uses TRBV7-2 and TRBJ2-3; 8 positions agree with TRBD2. V was clipped by 3 bases and J by 6 bases; unmatched bases: 8. This CDR3 has 15 amino acids. CDR1 is SGHTA and CDR2 is FQGNSA in the germline V gene. The CDR3 region is CASSFYGGATDTQYF. The DNA for the CDR3 is TGTGCCAGCAGCTTTTACGGGGGGGCGACGGATACGCAGTATTTT.

The V gene is TRBV6-5, the J gene TRBJ2-1, with TRBD1 as a possible D gene (5 bases). With 2 bases removed from V and 10 bases from J, the gap between germline ends came to 15 bases. Germline CDR1 is MNHEY and CDR2 is SVGAGI. The CDR3 loop spans 14 amino acids. CDR3 nucleotide sequence: TGTGCCAGCAGTTACGGGGCGCCGCTGTGGGAGCAGTTCTTC. Residues: CASSYGAPLWEQFF.

This rearrangement joins TRBV5-6 to TRBJ2-7; unclear D gene. V dropped 4 bases and J dropped 0 bases, with 14 bases sitting between them. CDR3 length: 15 residues. The germline gives CDR1 SGHDT, CDR2 YYEEEE. CDR3 residues: CASSPQTLISYEQYF. The CDR3 DNA is TGTGCCAGCAGCCCCCAGACATTGATCTCCTACGAGCAGTACTTC.

The chain employs TRBV4-1 and TRBJ2-1; D possibly corresponds to TRBD1 (6 bases). Germline CDR1 MGHRA, CDR2 YSYEKL. CDR3 length equals 13 residues. V dropped 1 base and J dropped 15 bases, with 16 bases sitting between them. CDR3 loop: CASSQGGTLRPFF. CDR3 nucleotides: TGCGCCAGCAGCCAAGGTGGGACACTTCGACCGTTCTTC.

The count of this clone is one. The chain has TRBV5-6 and TRBJ2-7; D tentatively reads TRBD1 or TRBD2 (5 bases each). Germline CDR1 reads SGHDT; CDR2 reads YYEEEE. The length of the CDR3 is 15 residues. Trimming left V 0 bases short and J 4 bases short, with 14 bases between. The CDR3 spells CASSLAGRGAYEQYF. In DNA form, the CDR3 reads TGTGCCAGCAGCTTGGCGGGGCGCGGCGCGTACGAGCAGTACTTC.

This chain links TRBV6-5 with TRBJ2-2, with D hard to call. Germline lookup yields CDR1 MNHEY and CDR2 SVGAGI. Deletions cut 8 bases from V and 6 bases from J, with 7 bases between. This CDR3 has 11 residues. The CDR3 DNA reads as TGTGCCAGCTCCCTCGCCGGGGAGCTGTTTTTT. Amino acids: CASSLAGELFF.

V and J are TRBV5-1 and TRBJ1-1; the match to TRBD1 covers 8 bases. Germline CDR1 SGHRS, CDR2 YFSETQ. V gave up 4 bases and J gave up 7 bases; unmatched junction bases: 12. This CDR3 comprises 15 residues. CDR3: CASSVRTGPRGEAFF. The CDR3, as DNA: TGCGCCAGCAGCGTGAGGACAGGGCCCAGGGGTGAAGCTTTCTTT.

The genes are TRBV10-2 and TRBJ2-3; 8 bases agree with TRBD1. Unmatched junction bases numbered 4, after V lost 4 bases and J lost 1 base. The CDR3 is made up of 15 amino acids. CDR1 WSHSY and CDR2 SAAADI come from the germline V gene. CDR3 protein: CASSVLQGGTDTQYF. CDR3 nucleotide sequence: TGCGCCAGCAGTGTACTACAGGGGGGCACAGATACGCAGTATTTT.

The rearrangement joins TRBV5-1 to TRBJ2-7; 10 nucleotides match TRBD2. The V gene's germline CDR1 is SGHRS and CDR2 YFSETQ. The CDR3 runs to 16 residues. V lost 4 bases to trimming and J lost 3 bases; unmatched junction nucleotides: 10. In DNA form, the CDR3 reads TGCGCCAGCAGCCCCCCCGGGAGCGGGGGGGTCTACGAGCAGTACTTC. This sequence encodes CASSPPGSGGVYEQYF.

The rearrangement uses TRBV7-9 and TRBJ1-2; D is uncertain. Germline lookup yields CDR1 SEHNR and CDR2 FQNEAQ (reference sequence). The CDR3 extends over 13 amino acids. Trimming left V 5 bases short and J 6 bases short, with 13 bases between. In DNA form, the CDR3 reads TGTGCCAGCAGCCTAAATGAGGCAGATGGCTACACCTTC. Amino acid sequence: CASSLNEADGYTF.

The chain has TRBV5-6 and TRBJ2-1, with TRBD2 matching 7 bases. Per germline, CDR1 SGHDT and CDR2 YYEEEE. The ends lost 4 bases at V and 4 bases at J; junction bases unmatched: 14. The CDR3 spans 17 residues. Here the CDR3 reads CASSGGRERGGYNEQFF. The CDR3, as DNA: TGTGCCAGCAGCGGGGGTAGGGAGCGGGGAGGATACAATGAGCAGTTCTTC. The full variable domain, with the rest looked up from reference TRBV5-6 and TRBJ2-1, is DAGVTQSPTHLIKTRGQQVTLRCSPKSGHDTVSWYQQALGQGPQFIFQYYEEEERQRGNFPDRFSGHQFPNYSSELNVNALLLGDSALYLCASSGGRERGGYNEQFFGPGTRLTVL.

This clone was recorded only once. This chain joins TRBV7-9 and TRBJ1-1; D is undetermined. With 10 bases removed from V and 5 bases from J, the gap between germline ends came to 11 bases. In germline, CDR1 is SEHNR, CDR2 FQNEAQ (reference sequence). This CDR3 contains 11 residues. The CDR3 here is CANEGGTEAFF. The CDR3 region has the DNA TGTGCCAACGAGGGAGGAACTGAAGCTTTCTTT.

The rearrangement uses TRBV27 and TRBJ2-7; no clear D. The length of the CDR3 is 16 residues. Deletions cut 0 bases from V and 0 bases from J, with 12 bases between. Germline values: CDR1 MNHEY, CDR2 SMNVEV (reference sequence). This CDR3 is CASSLSSSWISYEQYF. The CDR3 DNA reads as TGTGCCAGCAGTTTATCCAGTTCTTGGATCTCCTACGAGCAGTACTTC.

The V and J genes are TRBV11-2 and TRBJ2-2, with 12 bases matching TRBD2. This CDR3 is 18 amino acids long. Losses at the gene ends were 4 bases for V and 1 base for J; bases not matched to a gene: 7. In germline, CDR1 is SGHAT, CDR2 FQNNGV. CDR3 in DNA: TGTGCCAGCAGCTACCGGACTAGCGGGGCCTTGAACACCGGGGAGCTGTTTTTT. Protein product: CASSYRTSGALNTGELFF.

This clone was seen once. The V call is TRBV2, the J call TRBJ2-3; D unresolved. CDR1 SNHLY and CDR2 FYNNEI come from the germline V gene. This CDR3 is 13 amino acids long. Trimming stripped 5 bases from V and 2 bases from J, with 8 bases between. The CDR3 DNA follows: TGTGCCAGCAGTACCTCTTCCACAGATACGCAGTATTTT. Its translation: CASSTSSTDTQYF.

The CDR3 spells CASSQQGFTEAFF. CDR3 nucleotide sequence: TGCGCCAGCAGCCAACAGGGATTCACTGAAGCTTTCTTT. The chain is built from TRBV4-1 and TRBJ1-1, with a weak D call TRBD1 (5 bases). The ends were cut back, 2 bases at V and 4 bases at J, with 8 bases in the middle. Per germline, CDR1 MGHRA and CDR2 YSYEKL. CDR3 length equals 13 residues.

The chain employs TRBV9 and TRBJ2-1; 13 nucleotides align to TRBD2. Unmatched junction bases numbered 11, after V lost 8 bases and J lost 3 bases. The CDR3 totals 17 residues. The germline V gene has CDR1 SGDLS and CDR2 YYNGEE. This CDR3 reads CARLKGTSGKLYNEQFF. In DNA, the CDR3 is TGTGCCAGACTAAAGGGGACTAGCGGGAAACTCTACAATGAGCAGTTCTTC.

The V gene is TRBV24-1, the J gene TRBJ1-1; TRBD1 might be the D (5 bases). The V end lost 5 bases, the J end lost 1 base, and 7 bases lay between the germline ends. Germline CDR1 KGHDR, CDR2 SFDVKD. The CDR3 covers 13 residues. The DNA for the CDR3 is TGTGCCACCAGTGGGGGGGGGAACACTGAAGCTTTCTTT. This encodes CATSGGGNTEAFF.

CDR3 region: CATSVAGITDTQYF. The CDR3 nucleotides read TGTGCCACCAGTGTGGCCGGAATCACAGATACGCAGTATTTT. The gene calls are TRBV24-1 and TRBJ2-3; no clear D gene. V dropped 5 bases and J dropped 2 bases, with 10 bases sitting between them. The CDR3 is made up of 14 amino acids. Germline loops: CDR1 KGHDR, CDR2 SFDVKD.